This T cell receptor (beta chain) derives from a study of blood T cell repertoires in COVID-19 (TCRdb year 2020). About the investigation overall: Collaborator samples came from the United States, Italy and Spain and covered acute and convalescent phases of COVID-19. The material from the prospective study consisted of cDNA or gDNA derived from T cells, B-cell-depleted T cells, or PBMCs. Nearly every sample came with metadata listing a de-identified subject ID, COVID-19 status, age in years and sex. Samples were obtained from the ongoing ImmuneRACE study (first 160 participants) and from approximately 1,200 subjects provided by 6 global collaborators. The repertoires were released in a freely available public database meant as a resource for research on the immune response to SARS-CoV-2. Deeply sampled blood TCRbeta repertoires from subjects exposed to, actively infected with, or recovered from COVID-19 were included in the dataset. Where HLA class I and class II types were available, the types were taken from metadata supplied by the sample provider, not from assay-based typing.

In the prospective study, participants were roughly 18 to 95 years old, resided in about two dozen geographic areas of the United States, and were enrolled through a virtual design. In the prospective study, cohorts were assigned on the basis of participant-reported clinical history obtained from a screening survey and a study questionnaire. For ImmuneRACE Cohort 3, a participant was defined as recovered based on two consecutive negative NP/OP PCR tests, clearance by a healthcare professional, or resolution of symptoms. In the prospective study, mobile phlebotomists collected whole blood, serum and a nasopharyngeal or oropharyngeal swab from each participant. Additional blood draws and questionnaires over an approximately two-month period could optionally be provided by prospective study participants. Before DNA extraction, blood samples from the prospective study were shipped at room temperature or frozen.

The immunoSEQ Assay, a bias-controlled multiplex PCR, was used to amplify TCRbeta CDR3 regions from genomic DNA. As for how the authors treated the data: Nucleated cell counts per sample were estimated from amplification of reference gene primers within the assay. Sequence reads were collapsed and filtered to measure the absolute abundance of every unique TCRbeta CDR3 rearrangement. For each sample, productive Simpson clonality was calculated as the square root of Simpson's diversity index over productive rearrangements. What TCRdb holds here is the immuneACCESS table cut down to in-frame rearrangements. Part of the clones is not present; checked against another copy, under half of the missing clones reflect an unresolved V gene, and the others are unexplained. V, J and clone size derive from that table, while D and trimming were established from the DNA sequence. The sample table contains 300,000 to 400,000 clones; only one count was recorded for 80% to 90% of them. The ten top clones hold 1% of the sample.

What the work shows at the level of the full study, not this receptor alone: How much clinical and demographic metadata was included differed by source and by participant, and the metadata was provided uncurated.

As to this clone: What this receptor recognizes is not known. No qualities accompany the bases; no much larger clone lies one base away.

The CDR3 runs 14 residues from the cysteine to the phenylalanine. Here the CDR3 DNA is all that survives: 42 bases in frame from base 1. V loses 2 bases, J loses 4 bases, and the germline ends lie 12 bases apart. Sequences SGHRS (CDR1) and YFSETQ (CDR2) are obtained from the germline V gene. The specimen sequenced was PBMCs or T cells enriched from blood (not recorded which). Here the chain combines TRBV5-1 and TRBJ1-1, and perhaps TRBD1 as D gene, on 5 matching bases. This TCR was recovered from a man younger than 35 who had recovered from COVID-19. The nucleotide sequence reads TGCGCCAGCAGCTTTAGGGGCTCGGGCACTGAAGCTTTCTTT. Translated, this is CASSFRGSGTEAFF.